This T cell receptor (beta chain) is drawn from a study of shared clonotypes between healthy human individuals. Overall study results and limits: Generally, estimated richness proved larger in naive subsets than it did in memory subsets. In a handful of donors, about 5% of naive CD4 clonotypes appeared in common.

V lost 8 bases and J 10 bases, leaving 21 bases between the germline ends. The CDR3 sequence is 14 residues long. Germline V gene sequence: CDR1 LGHNT, CDR2 FRNRAP. TCRdb's table, derived via immunoSEQ multiplex PCR, lists solely in-frame clones and lacks some. The sample lists about 1.1 million clones, around 77% occurring once. Worth noting for this clone: Its specificity is unknown.

Subsets obtained from CD4+ cells comprised CD45RA+ naive and CD45RA-negative memory cells. The TCR sequence derives from a man between 18 and 29 years old in good health. Some clones in this sample may be carry-over from other donors' samples. The rearrangement links TRBV12-5 to TRBJ2-1; perhaps TRBD2 as D (5 bases). Sequenced input: memory CD4+ T cells from PBMCs. The subset: CD45RA-negative fraction. This CDR3 reads CASMADYATSEQFF. CDR3 nucleotides: TGTGCTAGTATGGCCGACTATGCCACCTCAGAGCAGTTCTTC.